This record covers a single TCR beta chain. Its specificity is unknown. This entry belongs to a study of cytomegalovirus exposure and HLA in healthy donors. The germline gives CDR1 SGHNT, CDR2 YYREEE (reference sequence). With 4 bases removed from V and 2 bases from J, the gap between germline ends came to 10 bases. There are 13 residues in the CDR3. Sequencing was performed with immunoSEQ multiplex PCR; in TCRdb, only in-frame clones are kept and a portion is missing. The sample lists some 130,000 clones; about 80% were seen once. General observations from the study: The CMV antigen specificity of a few CMV-associated chains was confirmed through in vitro analysis.

The source is a man aged 25-40 years in good health and CMV-seropositive. V usage is TRBV5-4 and J usage is TRBJ2-7; D is unresolved. The sequencing sample was made of PBMCs. For the CDR3, the DNA is TGTGCCAGCAGCGGATTGGGCCCCTACGAGCAGTACTTC. This gives the protein CASSGLGPYEQYF.